Listed here are 26 T cell receptor beta chains from one sample, sequenced in a study of blood T cells in healthy people across ages. The authors ran a second PCR of 7 to 11 cycles using a sample-barcoded 5' primer and a J-beta primer mix. TCRdb passed the 5' RACE reads through MiXCR, listing each CDR3 protein once. The sample records approximately 940,000 distinct CDR3 sequences, about 48% being singletons. The specimen sequenced was blood. These TCRs come from a man aged 30 to 39 in good health.

V gene TRBV7-2 combines with J gene TRBJ1-2; possibly TRBD1 for D (5 bases). V was pared by 2 bases and J by 4 bases, with 11 bases between. Germline-derived CDR1 and CDR2 are SGHTA and FQGNSA. The CDR3 is 14 residues long. CDR3 coding DNA: TGTGCCAGCAGCTTAAATACAGGAAGCTATGGCTACACCTTC. This sequence encodes CASSLNTGSYGYTF.

This clonotype was seen more than once but under ten times. The chain couples TRBV29-1 to TRBJ2-7, with D uncertain. This CDR3 spans 15 amino acids. Trimming removed 6 bases from V and 2 bases from J, with 20 bases in between. CDR1 is SQVTM and CDR2 is ANQGSEA in the germline V gene. CDR3 sequence reads: CSVLRPGPTAYEQYF. The CDR3 nucleotides read TGCAGCGTATTAAGACCGGGCCCTACTGCCTACGAGCAGTACTTC.

V and J are TRBV11-3 and TRBJ2-1; D remains unclear. The CDR3 is made up of 14 amino acids. Germline assignment: CDR1 SGHNT and CDR2 YENEEA. Trimming pared 2 bases from V and 8 bases from J, leaving 13 bases between. CDR3 in amino acids: CASSLSEQSDEQFF. The CDR3 DNA follows: TGTGCCAGCAGCTTAAGTGAGCAGTCCGATGAGCAGTTCTTC.

The chain employs TRBV5-1 and TRBJ2-3; the D gene is possibly TRBD2 (6 bases). The germline CDR1 and CDR2 sequences are SGHRS and YFSETQ. The CDR3 runs 15 residues. Between the trimmed V and J ends, which lost 5 bases and 4 bases, there was a span of 17 bases. The CDR3 loop reads CASSRAGGVSDTQYF. CDR3 nucleotide sequence: TGCGCCAGCAGTAGGGCTGGCGGGGTATCAGATACGCAGTATTTT.

The chain has TRBV5-1 and TRBJ2-3; D is possibly TRBD2 (6 bases). The ends were cut back, 2 bases at V and 1 base at J, with 17 bases in the middle. This CDR3 region has 17 residues. Germline CDR1 SGHRS, CDR2 YFSETQ. The chain's CDR3 is CASSFDQTGDGTDTQYF. The CDR3 nucleotides read TGCGCCAGCAGCTTTGATCAAACGGGGGACGGCACAGATACGCAGTATTTT.

This clonotype was counted between two and nine times. The genes are TRBV2 and TRBJ2-4; possibly TRBD2 for D (5 bases). The germline V and J ends were trimmed by 3 bases and 8 bases, with 14 bases remaining between them. Germline V gene lookup returns CDR1 SNHLY and CDR2 FYNNEI. The CDR3 is made up of 14 amino acids. This CDR3 is CASSEGRDLDIQYF. The CDR3 DNA follows: TGTGCCAGCAGTGAGGGTCGGGATTTGGACATTCAGTACTTC.

This rearrangement joins TRBV12-3 or TRBV12-4 to TRBJ1-2, with D unclear. V was pared by 4 bases and J by 4 bases, with 22 bases between. CDR3 length equals 17 residues. The CDR3 region is CASSSPRHLTRGYGYTF. Here the CDR3 DNA reads TGTGCCAGCAGTTCGCCCCGACACTTAACGAGAGGCTATGGCTACACCTTC.

The chain carries TRBV11-2 and TRBJ2-2; D call uncertain. The germline gives CDR1 SGHAT, CDR2 FQNNGV. V lost 4 bases and J 0 bases, leaving 15 bases between the germline ends. The CDR3 is made up of 17 amino acids. CDR3 DNA sequence: TGTGCCAGCAGCTCAAGAGCGCAAGTAGCGAACACCGGGGAGCTGTTTTTT. Protein: CASSSRAQVANTGELFF.

With respect to this clonotype: A single base separates this from a much larger clone, so it may be a read error. V and J are TRBV11-2 and TRBJ1-4; a possible D gene is TRBD1 (5 bases). The CDR3 length is 16 residues. Germline loops: CDR1 SGHAT, CDR2 FQNNGV. Trimming shortened V by 4 bases and J by 8 bases, and 20 bases separated the two germline ends. The CDR3 here is CASSSTTGRPKEKLFF. The CDR3 coding sequence is TGTGCCAGCAGCTCTACGACGGGACGGCCGAAGGAAAAACTGTTTTTT.

The chain couples TRBV20-1 to TRBJ1-1, with 7 bases that match TRBD1. V lost 4 bases and J lost 1; bases outside the gene matches: 12. CDR3 size: 16 residues. The germline V gene has CDR1 DFQATT and CDR2 SNEGSKA (reference sequence). CDR3 amino acids: CSATDPGQTTNTEAFF. CDR3 DNA: TGCAGTGCTACCGATCCGGGACAGACGACGAACACTGAAGCTTTCTTT.

The chain carries TRBV20-1 and TRBJ1-6; no clear D. This CDR3 spans 17 amino acids. Germline V gene lookup returns CDR1 DFQATT and CDR2 SNEGSKA (reference sequence). The germline V and J ends were trimmed by 2 bases and 0 bases, with 14 bases remaining between them. The CDR3 here is CSARFVAESSYNSPLHF. The CDR3 nucleotides read TGCAGTGCTAGATTTGTGGCAGAAAGCTCCTATAATTCACCCCTCCACTTT.

The CDR3 loop is CSVLGQLNTEAFF. CDR3 nucleotides: TGCAGCGTATTGGGACAGTTGAACACTGAAGCTTTCTTT. The rearrangement uses TRBV29-1 and TRBJ1-1; 7 nucleotides line up with TRBD1. This CDR3 has 13 residues. V shed 6 bases, J shed 0 bases, and the junction held 4 bases outside the gene matches. Germline values: CDR1 SQVTM, CDR2 ANQGSEA.

On this clonotype itself: Just one base apart from a much larger clone, this may be a read error. The V call is TRBV7-2, the J call TRBJ2-5, with D unclear. The V gene's germline CDR1 is SGHTA and CDR2 FQGNSA. CDR3 size: 11 residues. V gave up 5 bases and J gave up 11 bases, with 12 bases separating them. CDR3 nucleotides: TGTGCCAGCAGCGGCAATAATGAGCAGTACTTC. This translates into CASSGNNEQYF.

This clonotype occurred a few times. The chain recombines TRBV12-3 or TRBV12-4 with TRBJ2-7; D gene ambiguous. The CDR3 runs to 11 residues. Trimming stripped 8 bases from V and 5 bases from J, with 10 bases between. The CDR3 reads CASRTAHEQYF. In DNA, the CDR3 is TGTGCCAGCCGCACGGCCCACGAGCAGTACTTC.

The rearrangement links TRBV6-5 to TRBJ1-1, with D possibly TRBD1 on 6 matching bases. The V end lost 2 bases, the J end lost 5 bases, and 9 bases lay between the germline ends. The germline CDR1 and CDR2 sequences are MNHEY and SVGAGI. The CDR3 is made up of 13 amino acids. The CDR3 DNA is TGTGCCAGCAGTTACGAGGGGGAAACTGAAGCTTTCTTT. Translation: CASSYEGETEAFF.

This clonotype was seen ten or more times. The V call is TRBV11-3, the J call TRBJ2-1, with D perhaps being TRBD1 or TRBD2 (6 bases each). Trimming pared 6 bases from V and 2 bases from J, leaving 11 bases between. This CDR3 is built from 14 residues. Germline V gene lookup returns CDR1 SGHNT and CDR2 YENEEA. In DNA form, the CDR3 reads TGTGCCAGCAGGCCCGGGGGCGCCTACAATGAGCAGTTCTTC. Translated: CASRPGGAYNEQFF.

The chain combines TRBV12-3 or TRBV12-4 with TRBJ1-1; 8 bases match TRBD1. Trimming took 4 bases from V and 5 from J; bases not matched to a gene: 9. CDR3 size: 15 residues. For the CDR3, the DNA is TGTGCCAGCAGTTCCCGACAGGGGATTGGAACTGAAGCTTTCTTT. Amino acid sequence: CASSSRQGIGTEAFF.

This chain links TRBV7-2 with TRBJ1-1, with D tentatively TRBD1 (6 bases). The CDR3 consists of 15 residues. V dropped 1 base and J dropped 6 bases, with 15 bases sitting between them. Looked up from germline, CDR1 is SGHTA and CDR2 is FQGNSA. CDR3 bases: TGTGCCAGCAGCTTAGTACCACAGGGAGGGTCTGAAGCTTTCTTT. Translation gives CASSLVPQGGSEAFF.

The rearrangement links TRBV4-2 to TRBJ2-2; no clear D. Germline-derived CDR1 and CDR2 are LGHNA and YNFKEQ. This CDR3 has 14 amino acids. V was pared by 0 bases and J by 6 bases, with 8 bases between. The CDR3 reads CASSQDLVPGELFF. The CDR3 DNA is TGTGCCAGCAGCCAAGATTTGGTCCCCGGGGAGCTGTTTTTT.

The chain has TRBV7-2 and TRBJ1-2, with D hard to call. The germline V and J ends were trimmed by 1 base and 6 bases, with 9 bases remaining between them. Germline V gene lookup returns CDR1 SGHTA and CDR2 FQGNSA. The CDR3 is 13 residues long. The CDR3 reads CASSLEGFDGYTF. In DNA form, the CDR3 reads TGTGCCAGCAGCTTAGAGGGCTTCGATGGCTACACCTTC.

The chain couples TRBV6-1 to TRBJ2-5; D is unclear. CDR1 MNHNS and CDR2 SASEGT come from the germline V gene. V was trimmed by 6 bases and J by 4 bases, leaving 12 bases between them. The CDR3 spans 13 residues. Here the CDR3 DNA reads TGTGCCAGCAGCTTTTCGAAGATAGAGACCCAGTACTTC. Translating it yields CASSFSKIETQYF.

In its sample, this clonotype was seen a few times. The chain combines TRBV28 with TRBJ1-2, with D tentatively TRBD1 (6 bases). Germline assignment: CDR1 MDHEN and CDR2 SYDVKM. V gave up 5 bases and J gave up 3 bases, with 10 bases separating them. This CDR3 has 13 amino acids. CDR3 amino acids: CASSGGGHYGYTF. CDR3 nucleotide sequence: TGTGCCAGCAGTGGGGGGGGCCACTATGGCTACACCTTC.

The rearrangement links TRBV6-2 or TRBV6-3 to TRBJ2-3; D perhaps matches TRBD2 (6 bases). The V end was cut by 7 bases, the J end by 1 base, with 12 bases between. Germline V CDR1 and CDR2: MNHEY, SVGEGT. This CDR3 has 14 residues. CDR3 residues: CASTLEGRTDTQYF. CDR3 nucleotides: TGTGCCAGCACACTGGAGGGGCGCACAGATACGCAGTATTTT.

This clonotype turned up a few times. The CDR3 region is CASSQDRNDQPQHF. As DNA, the CDR3 is TGCGCCAGCAGCCAAGATCGGAACGATCAGCCCCAGCATTTT. The genes are TRBV4-3 and TRBJ1-5; D is undetermined. Germline V gives CDR1 LGHNA, CDR2 YSLEER. The length of the CDR3 is 14 residues. The V gene lost 0 bases and the J gene lost 5 bases, with 8 bases spanning the gap.

This chain's CDR3 is CSARDRDTYNSPLHF. CDR3 coding DNA: TGCAGTGCTAGAGATCGGGACACCTATAATTCACCCCTCCACTTT. The J gene is TRBJ1-6, the V gene TRBV20-1; D perhaps matches TRBD1 (6 bases). Trimming cost V 0 bases and J 2 bases, with 8 bases left between them. This CDR3 comprises 15 residues. Per germline, CDR1 DFQATT and CDR2 SNEGSKA (reference sequence).

In this sample, this clonotype turned up a few times. The chain combines TRBV27 with TRBJ2-2; tentative D call: TRBD1 (7 bases). The germline CDR1 and CDR2 sequences are MNHEY and SMNVEV (reference sequence). This CDR3 has 15 amino acids. V lost 6 bases and J 0 bases, leaving 11 bases between the germline ends. Written as DNA, the CDR3 is TGTGCCAGCAGGCGGGACAGCGCGAACACCGGGGAGCTGTTTTTT. Protein: CASRRDSANTGELFF.